Listed below are T cell receptor beta chains from one sample, sequenced in a study of T cells in Graves' hyperthyroidism and ophthalmopathy. TCRdb ran MiXCR on the multiplex PCR reads and lists one entry per CDR3 protein. The profile shows about 510,000 distinct CDR3 sequences, around 50% of them singletons. Sequenced material: peripheral blood or thyroid tissue (not recorded which). These receptors were taken from an adult woman with Graves' disease, either hyperthyroidism or ophthalmopathy (not recorded which). CDR3s include the opening cysteine and the closing phenylalanine or tryptophan. A D gene is named only where the DNA matches it firmly. The size field is filled for only some rows; it gives once, few, many or a size class.

clone size,J gene,D gene,V gene,CDR3 DNA,CDR3 protein
once,TRBJ1-1,-,TRBV7-9,TGTGCCAGCAGCCGGAGGGGACTTATCATGAACACTGAAGCTTTCTTT,CASSRRGLIMNTEAFF
many,TRBJ1-1,-,TRBV7-2,TGTGCCAGCAGCTTAGATTTTAAAATGAACACTGAAGCTTTCTTT,CASSLDFKMNTEAFF
-,TRBJ1-2,TRBD1,TRBV19,TGTGCCAGTTCGGACAGGGCTGGAGATGGCTACACCTTC,CASSDRAGDGYTF
-,TRBJ2-1,-,TRBV7-2,TGTGCCAGCAGCTCGGGGCTAGCCCCAATCAATGAGCAGTTCTTC,CASSSGLAPINEQFF
many,TRBJ1-6,-,TRBV7-7,TGTGCTAGCAGCTTTCCCTACCGGGGGGCTTTAAATTCACCCCTCCACTTT,CASSFPYRGALNSPLHF
many,TRBJ1-4,-,TRBV25-1,TGTGCCAGCAGCCAGGGTAGGCGGTATGAAAAACTGTTTTTT,CASSQGRRYEKLFF
few,TRBJ2-7,TRBD1,TRBV7-3,TGTGCCAGCAGTAGCGAAGGGACAGTCGGGCACTTC,CASSSEGTVGHF
-,TRBJ1-2,TRBD1,TRBV2,TGTGCCAGCAGTGAAGCACCGACAGGGTGGTATGGCTACACCTTC,CASSEAPTGWYGYTF
-,TRBJ1-4,-,TRBV19,TGTGCCAGTAGTATAAGTCGGTCTCAAGGCGATGAAAAACTGTTTTTT,CASSISRSQGDEKLFF
-,TRBJ1-6,TRBD1,TRBV10-3,TGTGCCATCAGGGGACAGGGGAGACCAACGAGCTCCTATAATTCACCCCTCCACTTT,CAIRGQGRPTSSYNSPLHF
-,TRBJ1-5,-,TRBV7-9,TGTGCCAGCAGCTTCATGGCTGGTCAGCCCCAGCATTTT,CASSFMAGQPQHF
few,TRBJ2-7,-,TRBV7-9,TGTGCCAGCTCACCCCGGCGGGACTCTCGGGAAGTCTACGAGCAGTACTTC,CASSPRRDSREVYEQYF
few,TRBJ1-4,-,TRBV7-2,TGTGCCAGCAGCCGTCTCCGCGGTAAACTGTTTTTT,CASSRLRGKLFF
many,TRBJ2-7,TRBD1,TRBV20-1,TGCAGTGCTAGACCCTATTACGGTGGGACAGCCTACGAGCAGTACTTC,CSARPYYGGTAYEQYF
-,TRBJ2-3,-,TRBV7-9,TGTGCCAGCAGCTTAAATGGGGATACGCAGTATTTT,CASSLNGDTQYF
-,TRBJ1-6,-,TRBV12-3/TRBV12-4,TGTGCCAGCACCCTAACACGGGCGAGTTCACCCCTCCACTTT,CASTLTRASSPLHF
-,TRBJ2-7,-,TRBV4-1,TGCGCCAGCAGCCAAGAGTTCAGGGGGGCCTACGAGCAGTACTTC,CASSQEFRGAYEQYF
-,TRBJ1-1,TRBD1,TRBV24-1,TGTGCCACCAGTGATGCGAGACAGGGGTACACTGAAGCCTTCTTT,CATSDARQGYTEAFF
-,TRBJ2-7,-,TRBV29-1,TGCAGCGTTGTTGTTAGCGGAGAGCAGTACTTC,CSVVVSGEQYF